Below, 20 T cell receptor beta chains from the same sample are listed, as sequenced in a study of vaccination effects on CD4 cells after COVID-19. Assay: immunoSEQ multiplex PCR; the TCRdb copy retains only in-frame clones and omits some. The sample holds tens of thousands of clones; less than 80% are singletons and the top ten take around 0.94%. The antigens these receptors bind are not known. Antigen-specific CD4+ T cells expanded by the ViraFEST assay with viral peptide pools were then sequenced. Culture lasted 10 days before CD4+ T cell isolation. BNT162b2 vaccine or mRNA-1273 vaccine was given to participants in two doses. The source was CD4+ T cells from PBMCs cultured with HCoV-OC43 spike peptides, collected after COVID-19 vaccination. Subset reported: HCoV-OC43 spike overlapping peptide pool stimulation. The receptors were gathered from a human donor who received a COVID-19 vaccine.

The chain uses TRBV18 and TRBJ1-4; weak D call: TRBD1 (6 bases). The CDR3 spans 14 residues. Germline V CDR1 and CDR2: KGHSH, LQKENI. V gave up 0 bases and J gave up 7 bases, with 9 bases separating them. This chain's CDR3 is CASSPPGGSEKLFF. CDR3 nucleotide sequence: TGTGCCAGCTCACCACCAGGGGGAAGTGAAAAACTGTTTTTT.

This chain's CDR3 is CASSVGDSRNTEAFF. The DNA of the CDR3 is TGTGCCAGTAGTGTAGGGGACAGCCGGAACACTGAAGCTTTCTTT. This chain connects TRBV19 to TRBJ1-1; 7 bases line up with TRBD1. The CDR3 covers 15 residues. The germline V gene encodes CDR1 LNHDA and CDR2 SQIVND (reference sequence). Trimming removed 5 bases from V and 1 base from J; junction bases left unmatched: 7.

The gene calls are TRBV5-1 and TRBJ1-2; D not resolved. This CDR3 contains 14 residues. V was clipped by 0 bases and J by 2 bases, with 8 bases between them. CDR1 is SGHRS, CDR2 YFSETQ, per germline. The CDR3 sequence: CASSLAATNYGYTF. The CDR3 nucleotides are TGCGCCAGCAGCTTGGCCGCCACCAACTATGGCTACACCTTC.

This clone was picked up one time. The chain has TRBV6-1 and TRBJ1-2; D uncertain. The CDR3 spans 13 residues. Deletions cut 2 bases from V and 3 bases from J, with 7 bases between. Germline V gene data show CDR1 as MNHNS and CDR2 as SASEGT. The CDR3 sequence is CASSENRDYGYTF. The CDR3 DNA is TGTGCCAGCAGTGAAAACCGGGACTATGGCTACACCTTC.

The chain links TRBV24-1 to TRBJ2-1; no firm D call. The germline gives CDR1 KGHDR, CDR2 SFDVKD. Deletions cut 10 bases from V and 5 bases from J, with 8 bases between. The CDR3 covers 11 residues. In DNA form, the CDR3 reads TGTGCCACTAGCCTAGACAATGAGCAGTTCTTC. The encoded protein is CATSLDNEQFF.

The chain employs TRBV6-2 or TRBV6-3 and TRBJ1-3; D perhaps matches TRBD1 (6 bases). Trimming shortened V by 5 bases and J by 0 bases, and 11 bases separated the two germline ends. Germline assignment: CDR1 MNHEY and CDR2 SVGEGT. CDR3 length equals 15 residues. CDR3 in amino acids: CASSRTGASGNTIYF. The DNA for the CDR3 is TGTGCCAGCAGTCGCACGGGGGCCTCTGGAAACACCATATATTTT.

The rearrangement links TRBV5-1 to TRBJ2-3; D remains ambiguous. Germline CDR1 SGHRS, CDR2 YFSETQ. The length of the CDR3 is 14 residues. The ends were cut back, 6 bases at V and 0 bases at J, with 11 bases in the middle. The CDR3 DNA is TGCGCCAGCATTCCGGGCACCAGCACAGATACGCAGTATTTT. Translating gives CASIPGTSTDTQYF.

The rearrangement links TRBV6-6 to TRBJ2-4; maybe TRBD1 (6 bases). CDR3 length: 16 amino acids. V lost 6 bases to trimming and J lost 5 bases, with 20 bases between them. CDR1 and CDR2 (germline): MNHNY, SVGAGI (reference sequence). CDR3 in amino acids: CASRPRQVLSENIQYF. CDR3 nucleotide sequence: TGTGCCAGCAGGCCTAGACAGGTTCTTTCAGAAAACATTCAGTACTTC.

This clone came up a few times. The chain recombines TRBV2 with TRBJ2-7; either TRBD1 or TRBD2 may supply D (5 bases each). Germline V CDR1 and CDR2: SNHLY, FYNNEI. The V gene lost 1 base and the J gene lost 9 bases, with 19 bases spanning the gap. This CDR3 is 15 amino acids long. The CDR3 nucleotides are TGTGCCAGCAGTGAAGGAGAGGGGACCCCTCTTGGGCAGTACGTC. This encodes CASSEGEGTPLGQYV.

The J gene is TRBJ2-5, the V gene TRBV19; TRBD2 agrees at 12 bases. In germline, CDR1 is LNHDA, CDR2 SQIVND (reference sequence). CDR3 length: 15 amino acids. J lost 6 bases, V lost 5 bases, and 7 bases had no gene match. CDR3: CASSPLAGGPKTQYF. The CDR3 DNA reads TGTGCCAGTAGTCCCCTAGCGGGGGGGCCGAAGACCCAGTACTTC.

This sequence joins TRBV6-5 and TRBJ1-1; TRBD1 matches 9 bases. Germline CDR1 and CDR2: MNHEY and SVGAGI. This CDR3 has 14 amino acids. The V and J ends lost 5 bases and 4 bases, in that order; junction bases with no gene match: 5. The CDR3 region has the DNA TGTGCCAGCAGTCCGACAGGGGGTGTCACTGAAGCTTTCTTT. Translating gives CASSPTGGVTEAFF.

J is TRBJ1-5 and V is TRBV9; TRBD1 aligns across 8 bases. The junction had 10 bases not matched to a gene; V was cut back by 4 bases and J by 7 bases. There are 15 residues in the CDR3. CDR1 is SGDLS and CDR2 is YYNGEE in the germline V gene. CDR3 amino acids: CASSPTIGTGQPQHF. Written as DNA, the CDR3 is TGTGCCAGCAGCCCGACGATCGGGACAGGCCAGCCCCAGCATTTT.

This clone was seen only once. The rearrangement links TRBV19 to TRBJ1-5; D is unclear. The CDR3 covers 15 residues. Germline V lookup: CDR1 LNHDA, CDR2 SQIVND (reference sequence). V lost 4 bases, J lost 4 bases, and 14 bases lay in between. In DNA form, the CDR3 reads TGTGCCAGTAGTAGGACCGGGATTGGGAATCAGCCCCAGCATTTT. Translated: CASSRTGIGNQPQHF.

This clone was found once. Here the CDR3 reads CASSSGLAGVQETQYF. In nucleotides, the CDR3 is TGTGCCAGCAGCTCCGGACTAGCGGGCGTCCAAGAGACCCAGTACTTC. The chain is built from TRBV11-3 and TRBJ2-5, with 11 bases that match TRBD2. The V gene end was trimmed by 4 bases and the J gene end by 1 base; junction bases not matched to a gene: 5. Germline V lookup: CDR1 SGHNT, CDR2 YENEEA. CDR3 length: 16 amino acids.

The chain is built from TRBV20-1 and TRBJ2-7; D might be TRBD1 (5 bases). Trimming cost V 5 bases and J 2 bases, with 7 bases left between them. CDR1 is DFQATT and CDR2 is SNEGSKA in the germline V gene (reference sequence). The CDR3 is 11 residues long. The CDR3 region has the DNA TGCAGTGCTGTAGGGGCCTACGAGCAGTACGTC. Its translation is CSAVGAYEQYV.

The chain employs TRBV30 and TRBJ2-5; the D gene is possibly TRBD2 (5 bases). CDR3 length: 12 amino acids. V was clipped by 4 bases and J by 5 bases, with 11 bases between them. Germline V CDR1 and CDR2: GTSNPN, SVGIG (reference sequence). CDR3 DNA sequence: TGTGCCTGGACGGGGTCGCTGGAGACCCAGTACTTC. It encodes CAWTGSLETQYF.

The V call is TRBV12-5, the J call TRBJ2-2; 10 positions match TRBD1. Germline CDR1 LGHNT, CDR2 FRNRAP. The CDR3 spans 17 residues. Trimming removed 1 base from V and 4 bases from J; junction bases left unmatched: 6. The CDR3 DNA follows: TGTGCTAGTGGTTTGGAGGTGGGACAGGGGATCACCGGGGAGCTGTTTTTT. Encoded protein: CASGLEVGQGITGELFF.

This chain links TRBV19 with TRBJ2-2; D is possibly TRBD1 (5 bases). This CDR3 spans 17 amino acids. Trimming took 1 base from V and 2 from J, leaving 14 bases between them. In germline, CDR1 is LNHDA, CDR2 SQIVND (reference sequence). The CDR3 loop is CASSIGLRGTNTGELFF. CDR3 DNA: TGTGCCAGTAGTATAGGATTAAGGGGAACAAACACCGGGGAGCTGTTTTTT.

The chain links TRBV5-1 to TRBJ1-5; the D is unclear. This CDR3 comprises 13 residues. Per the germline V gene, CDR1 is SGHRS and CDR2 is YFSETQ. V was pared by 1 base and J by 4 bases, with 6 bases between. Here the CDR3 reads CASSLRGNQPQHF. The CDR3 DNA reads TGCGCCAGCAGCTTGCGGGGAAATCAGCCCCAGCATTTT.

This clone was detected once. The chain has TRBV5-4 and TRBJ2-5; possible D gene TRBD2, 6 bases. V was shortened by 2 bases and J by 2 bases, with 10 bases between the two germline ends. Germline V gives CDR1 SGHNT, CDR2 YYREEE (reference sequence). CDR3 length: 14 residues. The CDR3 is CASSFGTGQETQYF. In DNA, the CDR3 is TGTGCCAGCAGCTTTGGGACTGGGCAAGAGACCCAGTACTTC. Together with reference TRBV5-4 and TRBJ2-5, the CDR3 gives the full variable domain: ETGVTQSPTHLIKTRGQQVTLRCSSQSGHNTVSWYQQALGQGPQFIFQYYREEENGRGNFPPRFSGLQFPNYSSELNVNALELDDSALYLCASSFGTGQETQYFGPGTRLLVL.